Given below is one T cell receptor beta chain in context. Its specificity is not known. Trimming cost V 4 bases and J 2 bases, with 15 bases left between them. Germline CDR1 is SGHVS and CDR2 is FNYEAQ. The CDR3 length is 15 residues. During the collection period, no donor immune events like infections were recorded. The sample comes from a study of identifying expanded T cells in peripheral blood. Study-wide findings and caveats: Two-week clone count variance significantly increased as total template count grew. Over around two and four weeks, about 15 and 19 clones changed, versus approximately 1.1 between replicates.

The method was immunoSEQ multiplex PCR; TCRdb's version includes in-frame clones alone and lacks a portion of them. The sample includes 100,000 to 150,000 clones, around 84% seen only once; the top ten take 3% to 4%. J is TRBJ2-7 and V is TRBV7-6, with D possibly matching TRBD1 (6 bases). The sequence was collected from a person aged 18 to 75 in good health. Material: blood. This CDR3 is CASSSTGTLTYEQYF. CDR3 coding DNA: TGTGCCAGCAGCTCGACCGGGACACTCACCTACGAGCAGTACTTC.